This TCR beta chain emerged from a study of Ad26.COV2.S vaccination and SARS-CoV-2 variants. Study context: A COV1001 Ad26.COV2.S trial-arm participant provided the sample.

Study findings and constraints: Comparability of non-spike TCR breadth was observed across vaccine and placebo recipients.

Assay used: immunoSEQ multiplex PCR; TCRdb lists only in-frame clones, some missing. The repertoire holds some 240,000 clones, with roughly nine tenths as singletons. Germline values: CDR1 SGHDN, CDR2 FVKESK. V dropped 4 bases and J dropped 0 bases, with 18 bases sitting between them. This CDR3 contains 17 residues. In the case of this clone: Its antigen remains unknown.

Treatment of the sample: over 15 received Ad26.COV2.S at low or high dose, single or two shots; five or six received placebo; per-sample allocation not given. Collection of the samples took place on day 63 after the first injection of vaccine or placebo. This person who donated was an adult of 18-55 years in Boston. Sequenced here: peripheral blood, sampled in a trial of Ad26.COV2.S vaccine versus placebo. The sequence was obtained from a person between 18 and 65 years old who received the Ad26.COV2.S COVID-19 vaccine or a placebo. The chain couples TRBV14 to TRBJ2-5, with D unresolved. The CDR3 protein is CASSRLVSYLYQETQYF. The CDR3 DNA follows: TGTGCCAGCAGCCGCCTGGTGAGCTACCTGTACCAAGAGACCCAGTACTTC.